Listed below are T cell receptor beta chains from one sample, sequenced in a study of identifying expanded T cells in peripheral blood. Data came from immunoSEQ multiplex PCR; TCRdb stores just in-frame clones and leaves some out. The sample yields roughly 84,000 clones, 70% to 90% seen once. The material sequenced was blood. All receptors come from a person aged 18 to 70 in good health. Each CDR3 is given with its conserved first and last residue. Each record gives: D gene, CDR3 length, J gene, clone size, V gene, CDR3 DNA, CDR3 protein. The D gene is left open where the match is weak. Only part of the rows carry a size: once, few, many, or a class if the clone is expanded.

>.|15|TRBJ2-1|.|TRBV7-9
TGTGCCAGCAGCTGGAGGTCGGACTTTTACAATGAGCAGTTCTTC
CASSWRSDFYNEQFF
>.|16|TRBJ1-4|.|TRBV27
TGTGCCAGCAGTGCCTACTCCGGGACCGATAATGAAAAACTGTTTTTT
CASSAYSGTDNEKLFF
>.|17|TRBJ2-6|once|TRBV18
TGTGCCAGCTCACTTCTCGGAGGGAAGGCTGGGGCCAACGTCCTGACTTTC
CASSLLGGKAGANVLTF
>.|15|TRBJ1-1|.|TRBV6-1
TGTGCCAGCAGTGAAGAGACCTTCAGCGGCACTGAAGCTTTCTTT
CASSEETFSGTEAFF
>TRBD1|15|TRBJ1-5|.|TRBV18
TGTGCCAGCTCACCGGGACAGGGCTACAATCAGCCCCAGCATTTT
CASSPGQGYNQPQHF
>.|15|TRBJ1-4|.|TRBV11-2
TGTGCCAGCAGCCCCGGGGCCACAACTAATGAAAAACTGTTTTTT
CASSPGATTNEKLFF
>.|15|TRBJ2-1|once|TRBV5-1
TGCGCCAGCAGCTTGCAAGTGGAGGGGTACAATGAGCAGTTCTTC
CASSLQVEGYNEQFF
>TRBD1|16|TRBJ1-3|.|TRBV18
TGTGCCAGCTCACCAATGGGACAGGGCTCTGGAAACACCATATATTTT
CASSPMGQGSGNTIYF
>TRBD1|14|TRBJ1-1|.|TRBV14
TGTGCCAGCAGCCGTGACAGGGGATGGCCTGAAGCTTTCTTT
CASSRDRGWPEAFF
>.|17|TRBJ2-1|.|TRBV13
TGTGCCAGCAGCTCCCGGACGGATGCCCTTTCCTACAATGAGCAGTTCTTC
CASSSRTDALSYNEQFF
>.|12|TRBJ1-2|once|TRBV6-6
TGTGCCAGCAGTTACTCGACTTCAGGCTACACCTTC
CASSYSTSGYTF
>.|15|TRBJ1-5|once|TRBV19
TGTGCCAGTAGTATAGCCAGGACGAATCTTCAGCCCCAGCATTTT
CASSIARTNLQPQHF
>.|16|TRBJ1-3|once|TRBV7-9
TGTGCCAGCAGCTTAGTGGGTGCCGGCTCTGGAAACACCATATATTTT
CASSLVGAGSGNTIYF
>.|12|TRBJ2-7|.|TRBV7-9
TGTGCCAGCAGCCAGGCTGCATACGAGCAGTACTTC
CASSQAAYEQYF
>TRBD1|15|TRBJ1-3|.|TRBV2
TGTGCCAGCAGCTCACAGGGGGTAGGGGGAAACACCATATATTTT
CASSSQGVGGNTIYF
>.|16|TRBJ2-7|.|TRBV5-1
TGCGCCAGCAGGGGAGCGGGCCGCCGTGGTGTCTACGAGCAGTACTTC
CASRGAGRRGVYEQYF
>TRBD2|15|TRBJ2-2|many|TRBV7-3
TGTGCCAGCAGCTCAAGTAGCGGGGGCACCGGGGAGCTGTTTTTT
CASSSSSGGTGELFF
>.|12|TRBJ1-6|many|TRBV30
TGTGCCTCATCAGAAGGAAGTTCACCCCTCCACTTT
CASSEGSSPLHF
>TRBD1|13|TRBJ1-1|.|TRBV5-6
TGTGCCAGCAGCTCTCGGGACAGATTTGAAGCTTTCTTT
CASSSRDRFEAFF
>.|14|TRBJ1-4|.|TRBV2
TGTGCCAGCAGTGAAACGACAGTTAATGAAAAACTGTTTTTT
CASSETTVNEKLFF
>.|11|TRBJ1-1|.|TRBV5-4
TGTGCCAGCAGCTTGGACAGCAAAGCTTTCTTT
CASSLDSKAFF
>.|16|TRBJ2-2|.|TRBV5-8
TGTGCCAGCAGCCGTGGCGTTAGATCGAACACCGGGGAGCTGTTTTTT
CASSRGVRSNTGELFF
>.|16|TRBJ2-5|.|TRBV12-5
TGTGCTAGTGGTTTGGTATTGGGGGGGGCCGGAGAGACCCAGTACTTC
CASGLVLGGAGETQYF
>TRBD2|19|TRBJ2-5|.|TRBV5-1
TGCGCCAGCAGCTTCTCGGGACTAGCGGGGGGCCCGGATGGGGAGACCCAGTACTTC
CASSFSGLAGGPDGETQYF
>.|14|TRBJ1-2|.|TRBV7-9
TGTGCCAGCAGCTTAGCCGGAGGGAGCTATGGCTACACCTTC
CASSLAGGSYGYTF
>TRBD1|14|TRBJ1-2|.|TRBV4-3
TGCGCCAGCAGCCGAGGGGGCTCCCTCTATGGCTACACCTTC
CASSRGGSLYGYTF
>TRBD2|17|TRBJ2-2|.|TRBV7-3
TGTGCCAGCAGCCACGAGCCGACTAGCGCGAACACCGGGGAGCTGTTTTTT
CASSHEPTSANTGELFF
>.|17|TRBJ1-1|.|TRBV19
TGTGCCAGTAGTATAGCGGTGGGGACCTATGAGAGCACTGAAGCTTTCTTT
CASSIAVGTYESTEAFF
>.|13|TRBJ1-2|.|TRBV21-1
TGTGCCAGCAGCAAAGGTAAGGGGTTTGGCTACACCTTC
CASSKGKGFGYTF
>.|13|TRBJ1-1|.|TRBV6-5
TGTGCCAGCAGTTACTCGTCTAACACTGAAGCTTTCTTT
CASSYSSNTEAFF
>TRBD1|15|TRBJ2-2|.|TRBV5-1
TGCGCCAGCAGCCCAACAGGGGAGATCACCGGGGAGCTGTTTTTT
CASSPTGEITGELFF
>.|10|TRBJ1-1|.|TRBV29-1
TGCAGCGTTGAAGAGGGAGGGCGGCTCTTT
CSVEEGGRLF
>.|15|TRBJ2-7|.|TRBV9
TGTGCCAGCAGCTTAGGACAGGGAGGGTCCTACGAGCAGTACTTC
CASSLGQGGSYEQYF
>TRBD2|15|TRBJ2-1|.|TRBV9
TGTGCCAGCAGCGTTCTAGCGGGGGGGCCAAATGAGCAGTTCTTC
CASSVLAGGPNEQFF
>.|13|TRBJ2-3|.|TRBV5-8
TGTGCCAGCAGCTTGGTGGGCACAGATACGCAGTATTTT
CASSLVGTDTQYF
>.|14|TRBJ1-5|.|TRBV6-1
TGTGCCAGCAGTGAATCAGCGAGCAATCAGCCCCAGCATTTT
CASSESASNQPQHF
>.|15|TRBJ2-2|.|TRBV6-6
TGTGCCAGCAGTTACTCTTCAAGAAACACCGGGGAGCTGTTTTTT
CASSYSSRNTGELFF
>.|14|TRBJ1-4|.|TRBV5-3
TGTGCCAGCAGCCCCCCCTTCACTAATGAAAAACTGTTTTTT
CASSPPFTNEKLFF
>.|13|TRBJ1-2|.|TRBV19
TGTGCCAGCCGAGAGACACCTAACTATGGCTACACCTTC
CASRETPNYGYTF
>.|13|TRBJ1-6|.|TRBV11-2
TGTGCCAGCAGTTTAGATCGAGGCTCACCCCTCCACTTT
CASSLDRGSPLHF
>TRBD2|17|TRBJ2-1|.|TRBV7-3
TGTGCCAGCAGCTTAAAGGCCGCTAGCGGGAGAGCTAATGAGCAGTTCTTC
CASSLKAASGRANEQFF
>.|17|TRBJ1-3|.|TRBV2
TGTGCCAGCAGTGAAGGGAGGGGCGGACGCTCTGGAAACACCATATATTTT
CASSEGRGGRSGNTIYF
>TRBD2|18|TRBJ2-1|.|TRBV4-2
TGTGCCAGCAGCCGAGCCTCTAGCGGGAGCCCCTCCTACAATGAGCAGTTCTTC
CASSRASSGSPSYNEQFF
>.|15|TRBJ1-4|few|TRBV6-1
TGTGCCAGCACGGCAGCATTGACAACTAATGAAAAACTGTTTTTT
CASTAALTTNEKLFF
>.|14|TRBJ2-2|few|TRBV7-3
TGTGCCAGCAGCTTAACCCGGAACACCGGGGAGCTGTTTTTT
CASSLTRNTGELFF
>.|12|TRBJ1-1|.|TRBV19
TGTGCCAGTAGTACCCCGACAGGTGAAGCTTTCTTT
CASSTPTGEAFF
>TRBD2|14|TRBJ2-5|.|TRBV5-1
TGCGCCAGCAGCACGGGACTAGCGGGCGAGACCCAGTACTTC
CASSTGLAGETQYF
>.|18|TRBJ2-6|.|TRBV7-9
TGTGCCAGCAGCTTACGGGACGTGGGGTTTCGAGGGGCCAACGTCCTGACTTTC
CASSLRDVGFRGANVLTF
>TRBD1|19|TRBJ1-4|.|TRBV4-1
TGCGCCAGCAGCCAACCTAGGACAGGGCGGTTCGTCTCGGGTGAAAAACTGTTTTTT
CASSQPRTGRFVSGEKLFF
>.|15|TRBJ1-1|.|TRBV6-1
TGTGCCAGCAGTGACGCGAGTAGGTGGGGCACTGAAGCTTTCTTT
CASSDASRWGTEAFF
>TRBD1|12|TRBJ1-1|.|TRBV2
TGTGCCAGCAGACTACAGGGGCCGGTGGCTTTCTTT
CASRLQGPVAFF